The clone carrying this TCR beta chain has just one count. The sample is drawn from a study of blood T cell repertoires in COVID-19. Some clones are missing from TCRdb's copy, which holds only in-frame ones; the method was immunoSEQ multiplex PCR. Among some 140,000 clones, 80% to 90% were seen once, and the ten largest hold around 13%. The sequenced sample was peripheral blood. The sequence derives from a human donor in a cohort sampled during active COVID-19.

The CDR3 coding sequence is TGCGCCAGCAGTGACCGGACTTCAGATACGCAGTATTTT. It codes for CASSDRTSDTQYF. The V call is TRBV10-1, the J call TRBJ2-3, with D perhaps TRBD2 (5 bases). V lost 3 bases and J lost 4, with 8 bases in between. The germline gives CDR1 WNHNN, CDR2 SYGVQD (reference sequence). The CDR3 runs 13 residues.